This T cell receptor (beta chain) was obtained from a study of cytomegalovirus exposure and HLA in healthy donors. A note on this clone: Its antigen is undetermined.

Study-level findings and limits: V- and J-gene trimming of TCR beta was linked (in a later analysis) to a missense DCLRE1C variant.

Germline V gene sequence: CDR1 LNHNV, CDR2 YYDKDF (reference sequence). The V end was cut by 1 base, the J end by 6 bases, with 10 bases between. This CDR3 has 13 amino acids. The PCR was carried out with 60 Vbeta primers and 13 Jbeta primers. Profiled with immunoSEQ multiplex PCR; TCRdb holds only in-frame clones, not every one. The sample consists of hundreds of thousands of clones, around 84% of them appearing once. The rearrangement links TRBV15 to TRBJ2-7, with a tentative D call TRBD1 (5 bases). Sequencing used PBMCs. The sequence derives from a girl aged 2-9 years in good health and CMV-seronegative. CDR3 coding DNA: TGTGCCACCAGCAGAGGAACAGGTTCCGAGCAGTACTTC. This codes for CATSRGTGSEQYF.